This T cell receptor (beta chain) derives from a study of long-term antiretroviral therapy in people with HIV. A few counts support this clone. Its antigen remains unknown. This CDR3 is built from 14 residues. The authors ran the immunoSEQ assay, v3.0, at survey level. Sequencing was designed to cover 40,000-50,000 T-cell genomes in each sample. Repertoires were generated with immunoSEQ multiplex PCR, while TCRdb's copy carries only in-frame clones and drops some. Of over 15,000 clones detected, around 90% appear once; the ten largest clones hold 14% to 15%. Study conclusions and caveats: Gathering of blood took place between about 2003 and 2017, possibly under older ART regimens.

This TCR was sampled from a woman aged 25 to 39 with HIV. V and J are TRBV21-1 and TRBJ1-2. TRBV21-1 is deemed a pseudogene. The sample in question was unsorted PBMCs, obtained more than 2.2 years before starting antiretroviral therapy. The CDR3 DNA reads as TGTGCCAACCAACAGCGAGGGCTTAACTATGGCTACACCTTC. This codes for CANQQRGLNYGYTF.